The T cell receptor beta chain described here comes from a study of blood T cells in healthy people across ages. The use of a sample-barcoded 5' primer and a J-beta primer mix characterized a second PCR of roughly 7 to 12 cycles. The authors tagged each cDNA molecule using a template-switch adaptor with 12 random nucleotides. TCRdb processed the 5' RACE reads anew with MiXCR; each CDR3 protein has one entry. The table shows roughly 500,000 distinct CDR3 sequences, with about 25% occurring only once. The CDR3 is 11 residues long. Trimming pared 3 bases from V and 4 bases from J, leaving 5 bases between. CDR1 is DFQATT, CDR2 SNEGSKA, per germline (reference sequence).

The sequenced sample consisted of blood. The sequence came from a woman in her seventies in good health. The rearrangement uses TRBV20-1 and TRBJ2-3; D unresolved. The CDR3 DNA sequence: TGCAGTGCTAGGACTTCAGATACGCAGTATTTT. Its translation: CSARTSDTQYF.